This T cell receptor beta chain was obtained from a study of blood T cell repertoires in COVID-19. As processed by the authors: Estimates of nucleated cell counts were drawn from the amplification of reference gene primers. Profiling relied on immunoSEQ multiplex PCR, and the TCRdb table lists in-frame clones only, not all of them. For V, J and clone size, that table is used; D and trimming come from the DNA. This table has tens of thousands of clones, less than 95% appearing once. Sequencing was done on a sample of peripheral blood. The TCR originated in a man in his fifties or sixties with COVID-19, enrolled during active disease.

The CDR3 nucleotides read TGTGCCAGCAGTCTAGGACAGGTCAGCTCCTACGAGCAGTACTTC. Amino acids: CASSLGQVSSYEQYF. The genes are TRBV6-5 and TRBJ2-7; TRBD1 matches at 7 bases. CDR1 is MNHEY, CDR2 SVGAGI, per germline. The CDR3 runs 15 residues. The junction had 7 bases not matched to a gene; V was cut back by 5 bases and J by 0 bases.